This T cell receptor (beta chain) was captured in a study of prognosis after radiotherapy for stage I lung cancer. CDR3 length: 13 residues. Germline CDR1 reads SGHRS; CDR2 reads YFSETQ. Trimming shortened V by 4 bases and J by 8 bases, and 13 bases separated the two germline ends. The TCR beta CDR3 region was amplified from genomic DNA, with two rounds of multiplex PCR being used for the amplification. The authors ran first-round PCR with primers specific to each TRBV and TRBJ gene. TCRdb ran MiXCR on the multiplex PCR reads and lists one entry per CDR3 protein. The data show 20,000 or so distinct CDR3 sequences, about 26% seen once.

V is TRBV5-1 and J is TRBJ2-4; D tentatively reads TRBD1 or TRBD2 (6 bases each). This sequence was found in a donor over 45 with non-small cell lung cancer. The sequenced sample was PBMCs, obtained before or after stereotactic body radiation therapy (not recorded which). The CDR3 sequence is CASSKERGDIQYF. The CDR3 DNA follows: TGCGCCAGCAGCAAGGAAAGGGGGGACATTCAGTACTTC.